One sample yielded the 16 T cell receptor beta chains listed below, sequenced in a study of shared clonotypes between healthy human individuals. Profiled with immunoSEQ multiplex PCR; TCRdb holds only in-frame clones, not every one. The data show fewer than 1.6 million clones, approximately 98.5% seen once. Source material: naive CD4+ T cells sorted from blood. Subset given: CD45RA+ positively selected. The receptors shown here come from a man between 25 and 39 years old in good health.

The CDR3 here is CASSRAGTGGFEQYF. For the CDR3, the DNA is TGTGCCAGCAGCCGGGCTGGGACAGGGGGTTTCGAGCAGTACTTC. This chain joins TRBV7-8 and TRBJ2-7; 11 positions agree with TRBD1. Trimming took 5 bases from V and 6 from J; bases not matched to a gene: 9. Germline V gives CDR1 SGHVS, CDR2 FQNEAQ. There are 15 residues in the CDR3.

The gene calls are TRBV5-4 and TRBJ2-7; D is perhaps TRBD2 (7 bases). The V end lost 0 bases, the J end lost 6 bases, and 16 bases lay between the germline ends. CDR3 size: 15 residues. Germline V gives CDR1 SGHNT, CDR2 YYREEE (reference sequence). For the CDR3, the DNA is TGTGCCAGCAGCTTGGAGGGGGGGCGCGTCTTCGAGCAGTACTTC. Encoded protein: CASSLEGGRVFEQYF.

The rearrangement uses TRBV14 and TRBJ2-7, with a weak D call TRBD2 (6 bases). The CDR3 is made up of 13 amino acids. Between the trimmed V and J ends, which lost 4 bases and 4 bases, there was a span of 11 bases. Per germline, CDR1 SGHDN and CDR2 FVKESK. The chain's CDR3 is CASSRQGGYEQYF. In DNA, the CDR3 is TGTGCCAGCAGCCGTCAAGGAGGGTACGAGCAGTACTTC.

This clone was seen a single time. The chain employs TRBV25-1 and TRBJ2-1, with unresolved D. Trimming cost V 6 bases and J 0 bases, with 9 bases left between them. The CDR3 is made up of 14 amino acids. Germline V lookup: CDR1 MGHDK, CDR2 SYGVNS. The CDR3 DNA reads TGTGCCAGCAGGTGGTCGAGCTCCTACAATGAGCAGTTCTTC. Its translation: CASRWSSSYNEQFF. Full variable domain (outside the CDR3, taken from reference TRBV25-1 and TRBJ2-1): EADIYQTPRYLVIGTGKKITLECSQTMGHDKMYWYQQDPGMELHLIHYSYGVNSTEKGDLSSESTVSRIRTEHFPLTLESARPSHTSQYLCASRWSSSYNEQFFGPGTRLTVL.

The chain employs TRBV11-3 and TRBJ2-2; 7 bases are shared with TRBD1. The J segment lost 0 bases and the V segment lost 10 bases, leaving 8 bases of the junction unmatched. The CDR3 is made up of 15 amino acids. The germline V gene encodes CDR1 SGHNT and CDR2 YENEEA. In nucleotides, the CDR3 is TGTGCCAACCTCAGGGGGATGACGAACACCGGGGAGCTGTTTTTT. This encodes CANLRGMTNTGELFF.

The chain combines TRBV28 with TRBJ2-2; 11 bases are shared with TRBD2. The germline gives CDR1 MDHEN, CDR2 SYDVKM. The CDR3 runs to 17 residues. Trimming removed 4 bases from V and 6 bases from J; junction bases left unmatched: 10. This CDR3 reads CASSSAGLADWAGELFF. CDR3 nucleotides: TGTGCCAGCAGTTCCGCGGGACTAGCGGATTGGGCCGGGGAGCTGTTTTTT. Drawing the rest from reference TRBV28 and TRBJ2-2, the complete variable domain is DVKVTQSSRYLVKRTGEKVFLECVQDMDHENMFWYRQDPGLGLRLIYFSYDVKMKEKGDIPEGYSVSREKKERFSLILESASTNQTSMYLCASSSAGLADWAGELFFGEGSRLTVL.

This chain connects TRBV6-1 to TRBJ2-1; 13 bases fit TRBD2. With 6 bases clipped from V and 4 bases from J, the junction kept 3 bases outside the gene matches. Looked up from germline, CDR1 is MNHNS and CDR2 is SASEGT. CDR3 length: 15 amino acids. The CDR3 coding sequence is TGTGCCAGCAGAGGACTAGCGGGGGATTACAATGAGCAGTTCTTC. Translated: CASRGLAGDYNEQFF.

The V gene is TRBV9, the J gene TRBJ2-2, with D unclear. V was clipped by 5 bases and J by 2 bases, with 10 bases between them. Germline-derived CDR1 and CDR2 are SGDLS and YYNGEE. The CDR3 has 14 amino acids. The CDR3 DNA sequence: TGTGCCAGCAGTCCTGACCATAACACCGGGGAGCTGTTTTTT. As protein: CASSPDHNTGELFF.

The chain links TRBV6-1 to TRBJ1-5, with D perhaps matching TRBD1 (6 bases). V was shortened by 7 bases and J by 0 bases, with 13 bases between the two germline ends. From germline, CDR1 is MNHNS and CDR2 SASEGT. The length of the CDR3 is 15 residues. Written as DNA, the CDR3 is TGTGCCAGCATTCTAGGGGGTTATAGCAATCAGCCCCAGCATTTT. Protein product: CASILGGYSNQPQHF.

This chain uses TRBV30 with TRBJ1-2, with a possible D match to TRBD1 (6 bases). CDR3 length: 13 residues. The V gene lost 0 bases and the J gene lost 11 bases, with 16 bases spanning the gap. Germline lookup yields CDR1 GTSNPN and CDR2 SVGIG (reference sequence). The CDR3 protein is CAWSVLQGEIYTF. CDR3 DNA sequence: TGTGCCTGGAGTGTATTACAGGGAGAAATTTACACCTTC.

The chain couples TRBV11-2 to TRBJ1-1; D gene unclear. The CDR3 has 13 amino acids. Trimming cost V 3 bases and J 7 bases, with 12 bases left between them. The germline V gene encodes CDR1 SGHAT and CDR2 FQNNGV. CDR3 DNA sequence: TGTGCCAGCAGCTTGTTAGACGTTCGTGAAGCTTTCTTT. It encodes CASSLLDVREAFF.

As for this clone: This CDR3 is also generated by other DNA sequences in the sample. This CDR3 reads CASSFRQGPYEQYF. The CDR3 nucleotides are TGTGCCAGCAGTTTCCGACAGGGCCCCTACGAGCAGTACTTC. The chain uses TRBV27 and TRBJ2-7, with 7 bases matching TRBD1. The V and J ends lost 3 bases and 2 bases, in that order; junction bases with no gene match: 4. Looked up from germline, CDR1 is MNHEY and CDR2 is SMNVEV (reference sequence). The CDR3 length is 14 residues.

This chain links TRBV2 with TRBJ1-1, with 9 positions matching TRBD1. CDR3 size: 14 residues. The V gene end was trimmed by 3 bases and the J gene end by 9 bases; junction bases not matched to a gene: 8. The germline V gene encodes CDR1 SNHLY and CDR2 FYNNEI. CDR3: CASSDPRTGDKAFF. The DNA for the CDR3 is TGTGCCAGCAGTGATCCCCGGACAGGGGACAAAGCTTTCTTT.

The CDR3 sequence: CASSEGPYYSNQPQHF. The CDR3 coding sequence is TGTGCCAGCAGCGAAGGGCCGTACTATAGCAATCAGCCCCAGCATTTT. The chain couples TRBV21-1 to TRBJ1-5. TRBV21-1 is flagged as a pseudogene. CDR3 size: 16 residues.

The J gene is TRBJ2-3, the V gene TRBV9; D is undetermined. Trimming removed 0 bases at V and 3 bases at J, with 11 bases between. This CDR3 spans 15 amino acids. Germline loops: CDR1 SGDLS, CDR2 YYNGEE. Written as DNA, the CDR3 is TGTGCCAGCAGCGTAGCCCCAGTACGGACAGATACGCAGTATTTT. As protein: CASSVAPVRTDTQYF.

V is TRBV4-3 and J is TRBJ2-1; no reliable D call. This CDR3 region has 15 residues. The V gene lost 3 bases and the J gene lost 4 bases, with 13 bases spanning the gap. Germline V CDR1 and CDR2: LGHNA, YSLEER. The CDR3 DNA reads TGCGCCAGCAGCCACGGAAAGGTCCCTTACAATGAGCAGTTCTTC. Translating it yields CASSHGKVPYNEQFF.